This TCR beta chain originates from a study of cytotoxic CD8 clonotypes in ibrutinib-treated CLL. Points from the study as a whole: Patients showed higher baseline clonality than age-matched healthy donors, and it tracked circulating CD8+ T-cell counts. Public clonotypes were uncommon and contracted or stayed stable on treatment.

As regards this clone: The antigen is not known.

The V gene lost 2 bases and the J gene lost 4 bases, with 7 bases spanning the gap. The CDR3 extends over 13 amino acids. Germline assignment: CDR1 MNHEY and CDR2 SMNVEV (reference sequence). Investigators sought sequencing depths of between 1 in 200,000 and 1 in 1 million T cells. The data were produced by immunoSEQ multiplex PCR, yet TCRdb's version contains in-frame clones alone and is incomplete. The sample holds roughly 97,000 clones, more than 75% seen once. The input for sequencing was PBMCs, taken after 12 months of ibrutinib treatment. The origin of this receptor is a human donor with chronic lymphocytic leukemia. The rearrangement links TRBV27 to TRBJ2-3, with D hard to call. The CDR3 sequence: CASSLRGSDTQYF. The CDR3 nucleotides read TGTGCCAGCAGTTTACGAGGCTCAGATACGCAGTATTTT.